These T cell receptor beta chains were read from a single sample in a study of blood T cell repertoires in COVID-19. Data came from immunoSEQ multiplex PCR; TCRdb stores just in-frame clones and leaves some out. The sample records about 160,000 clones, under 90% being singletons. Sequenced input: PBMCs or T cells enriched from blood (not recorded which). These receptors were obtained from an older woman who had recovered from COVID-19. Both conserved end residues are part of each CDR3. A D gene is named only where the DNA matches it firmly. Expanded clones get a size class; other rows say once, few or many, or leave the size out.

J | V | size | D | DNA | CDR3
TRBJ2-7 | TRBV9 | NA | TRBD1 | TGTGCCAGCAGCGTAGCGGGACAGGGGTACGAGCAGTACTTC | CASSVAGQGYEQYF
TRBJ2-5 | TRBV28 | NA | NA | TGTGCCAGCAGCCTTAGGTGGGACTCCCAAGAGACCCAGTACTTC | CASSLRWDSQETQYF
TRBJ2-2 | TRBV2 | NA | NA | TGTGCCAGCACGGGAGATGTCAACACCGGGGAGCTGTTTTTT | CASTGDVNTGELFF
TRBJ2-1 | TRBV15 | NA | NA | TGTGCCACCAGCAGAGATCTTCAGGGTACAGATGAGCAGTTCTTC | CATSRDLQGTDEQFF
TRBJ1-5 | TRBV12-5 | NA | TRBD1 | TGTGCTAGTGGTTTGGTTTCCGGACAGGGGTCCCAGCCCCAGCATTTT | CASGLVSGQGSQPQHF
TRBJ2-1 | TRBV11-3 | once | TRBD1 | TGTGCCAGCAGCCCATTACAGGGGATCGAGCAGTTCTTC | CASSPLQGIEQFF
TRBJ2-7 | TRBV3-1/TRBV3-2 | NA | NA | TGTGCCAGCAGCTCGGTAGCACGGACTCGCTCCTACGAGCAGTACTTC | CASSSVARTRSYEQYF
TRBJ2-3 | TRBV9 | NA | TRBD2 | TGTGCCAGCAGCCCCGTGGGGGACTACCTCACAGATACGCAGTATTTT | CASSPVGDYLTDTQYF
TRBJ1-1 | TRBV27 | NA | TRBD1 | TGTGCCAGCAGATTTCTGAGGGACAGGATGAACACTGAAGCTTTCTTT | CASRFLRDRMNTEAFF
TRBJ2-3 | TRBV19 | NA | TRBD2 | TGTGCCAGTAGTTTTGGCGGGGGGTCCCTCTCAGATACGCAGTATTTT | CASSFGGGSLSDTQYF
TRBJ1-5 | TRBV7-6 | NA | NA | TGTGCCAGCAGCTTTAATCCTAATCAGCCCCAGCATTTT | CASSFNPNQPQHF
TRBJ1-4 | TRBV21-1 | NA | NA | TGTGCCAGCAGAAGACAGGGGGGGGAAAAACTGTTTTTT | CASRRQGGEKLFF
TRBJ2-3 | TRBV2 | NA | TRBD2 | TGTGCCAGCAGTGAGGGACTAGCGGGGGTCACAGATACGCAGTATTTT | CASSEGLAGVTDTQYF
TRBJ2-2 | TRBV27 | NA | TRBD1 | TGTGCCAGCAGGTACTGGGGGACAGGGGGCAACGCCGGGGAGCTGTTTTTT | CASRYWGTGGNAGELFF
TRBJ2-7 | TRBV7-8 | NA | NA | TGTGCCAGCAGCTTAGTGGGACTTCTTTACGAGCAGTACTTC | CASSLVGLLYEQYF
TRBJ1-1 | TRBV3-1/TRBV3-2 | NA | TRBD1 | TGTGCCAGCAGCCACGGGCTCAGGGGGCTAATGAACACTGAAGCTTTCTTT | CASSHGLRGLMNTEAFF
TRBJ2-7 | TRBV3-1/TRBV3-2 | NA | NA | TGTGCCAGCAGCCAAGGAGGGGAGCAGTACTTC | CASSQGGEQYF
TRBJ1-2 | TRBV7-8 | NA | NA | TGTGCCAGCAGCGCGGCCCAGGGGACGCGGGGCTACACCTTC | CASSAAQGTRGYTF
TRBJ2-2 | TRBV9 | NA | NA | TGTGCCAGCAGCCCCCGGAGGGGGGGCCCGAACACCGGGGAGCTGTTTTTT | CASSPRRGGPNTGELFF
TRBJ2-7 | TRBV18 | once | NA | TGTGCCAGCAAGAATACAGAGTTCTACGAGCAGTACTTC | CASKNTEFYEQYF
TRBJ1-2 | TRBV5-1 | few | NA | TGCGCCAGCAGCGGAACCGGGACACGCACACTTGGGGTGGATGGCTACACCTTC | CASSGTGTRTLGVDGYTF
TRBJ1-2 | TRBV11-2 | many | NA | TGTGCCAGCACTGAAGAACAGGGTGCGGGCTACACCTTC | CASTEEQGAGYTF
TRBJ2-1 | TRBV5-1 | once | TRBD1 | TGCGCCAGCAGCTTGTCGACAGGGGGCTACAATGAGCAGTTCTTC | CASSLSTGGYNEQFF
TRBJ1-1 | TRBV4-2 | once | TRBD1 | TGTGCCAGCAGCCAATTGACAGGGATGAACACTGAAGCTTTCTTT | CASSQLTGMNTEAFF
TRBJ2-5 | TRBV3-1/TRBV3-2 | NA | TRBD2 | TGTGCCAGCAGCCAACGAGCGGGGGGCCTGGAGACCCAGTACTTC | CASSQRAGGLETQYF
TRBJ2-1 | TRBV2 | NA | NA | TGTGCCAGCAGTGGCGGGACGGTTCACAATGAGCAGTTCTTC | CASSGGTVHNEQFF
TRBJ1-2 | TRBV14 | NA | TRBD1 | TGTGCCAGCAGCCAAGAACAGGGGGACTATGGCTACACCTTC | CASSQEQGDYGYTF
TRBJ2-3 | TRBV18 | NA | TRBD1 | TGTGCCAGCTCAGCATCCGGGGACAGAGGGCCTACAGATACGCAGTATTTT | CASSASGDRGPTDTQYF
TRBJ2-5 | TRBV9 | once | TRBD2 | TGTGCCAGCAGCCTAGCAGGGACTAGGGGGGAGACCCAGTACTTC | CASSLAGTRGETQYF
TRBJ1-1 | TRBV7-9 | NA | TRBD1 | TGTGCCAGCAGGCACTACCGGGACAGTGGCACTGAAGCTTTCTTT | CASRHYRDSGTEAFF
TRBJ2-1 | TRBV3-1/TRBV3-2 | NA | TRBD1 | TGTGCCAGCAGCCAAGTCGTGACAGGGGGGAATGAGCAGTTCTTC | CASSQVVTGGNEQFF
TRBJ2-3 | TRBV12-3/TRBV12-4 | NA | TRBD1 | TGTGCCAGCAGTCGACAGGGGACAGATACGCAGTATTTT | CASSRQGTDTQYF
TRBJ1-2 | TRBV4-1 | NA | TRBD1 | TGCGCCAGCAGCCGAGGGACAGGGGGCGGGTATGGCTACACCTTC | CASSRGTGGGYGYTF
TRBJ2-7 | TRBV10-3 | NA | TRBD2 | TGTGCCATCAGTGAGCGGGGTAGCGGGGGTTTTGTGGAGCAGTACTTC | CAISERGSGGFVEQYF
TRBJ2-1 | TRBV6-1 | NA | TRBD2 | TGTGCCAGCAGTGAATCCCGGGGGGTTCGCAATGAGCAGTTCTTC | CASSESRGVRNEQFF
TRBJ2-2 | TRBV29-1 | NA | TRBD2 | TGCAGCGTTGACAGCGGGGGCTGGGCTACCGGGGAGCTGTTTTTT | CSVDSGGWATGELFF
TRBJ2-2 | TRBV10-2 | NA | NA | TGCGCCCACGGGTTGGGAGCGAACACCGGGGAGCTGTTTTTT | CAHGLGANTGELFF
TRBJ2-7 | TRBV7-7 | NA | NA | TGTGCCAGCAGCTTAGCGGGCACAGCGGGCGTCCTCTACGAGCAGTACTTC | CASSLAGTAGVLYEQYF
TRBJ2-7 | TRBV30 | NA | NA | TGTGCCTGGAACGACAGAACCTACGAGCAGTACTTC | CAWNDRTYEQYF
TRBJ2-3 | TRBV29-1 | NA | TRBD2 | TGCAGCGTTGAAGAACGGGGGGTACGGGATACGCAGTATTTT | CSVEERGVRDTQYF
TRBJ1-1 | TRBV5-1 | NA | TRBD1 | TGCGCCAGCAGCTTGGGCGGGGGGACAGGGGGCGAAGGTGAAGCTTTCTTT | CASSLGGGTGGEGEAFF
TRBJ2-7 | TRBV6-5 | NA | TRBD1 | TGTGCCAGCAGAGCGGGACAGGGAATCTCCTACGAGCAGTACTTC | CASRAGQGISYEQYF
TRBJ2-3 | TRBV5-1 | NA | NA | TGCGCCAGCAGCGAAACACCCAGCGGCGGCACAGATACGCAGTATTTT | CASSETPSGGTDTQYF
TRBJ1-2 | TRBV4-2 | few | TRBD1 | TGTGCCAGCAGCCAAGGAGGGACAGTCAATGGCTACACCTTC | CASSQGGTVNGYTF
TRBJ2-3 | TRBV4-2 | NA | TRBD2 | TGTGCCAGCAGCCAAGATCGGGACTATATAGGGCAGGCAGATACGCAGTATTTT | CASSQDRDYIGQADTQYF
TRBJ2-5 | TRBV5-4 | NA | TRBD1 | TGTGCCAGCAGCTTCCCGGGACAGGGGGCTAGGGAGACCCAGTACTTC | CASSFPGQGARETQYF
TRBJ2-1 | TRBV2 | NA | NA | TGTGCCAGCATAGGGGGGGTTTCCACAAGTGAGCAGTTCTTC | CASIGGVSTSEQFF